This entry describes one T cell receptor (beta chain). Its target is unknown. These data are taken from a study of regulatory T cells in long-lasting Graves disease. Whole-study findings and limits: Reduced TCR diversity was observed in persistent Graves' patients versus newly diagnosed patients.

Described time point: newly diagnosed GD, antithyroid drugs for less than 3 months. PBMCs provided the RNA from which the TCR library was made. Relying on iRepertoire HTBI primers and Arm-PCR of CDR3 regions, the team built TCR beta libraries. In TCRdb, the multiplex PCR reads were re-called with MiXCR into one record per CDR3 protein. The data hold about 220,000 distinct CDR3 sequences, with approximately 18% observed a single time. The same specimen was also included in a second study, on T cells in Graves' hyperthyroidism and ophthalmopathy. That work adds: Criteria for exclusion of patients were uncontrolled infection, other autoimmune disease, pregnancy or lactation.

The material was peripheral blood mononuclear cells (PBMCs), obtained at new diagnosis, from a patient treated with antithyroid drugs. The clonotype originates from a woman aged 25 to 39 with Graves disease.

The CDR3 sequence is CASSSGGPEAFF. The DNA of the CDR3 is TGTGCCAGCAGCTCGGGAGGGCCCGAAGCTTTCTTT. The chain has TRBV18 and TRBJ2-3, with D unresolved. TRBJ1-1 explains the end of the DNA better; the J call may be wrong. The CDR3 loop spans 12 amino acids. CDR1 KGHSH and CDR2 LQKENI come from the germline V gene.